The source of this TCR beta chain is a study of response to subunit inactivated influenza vaccine. V lost 0 bases to trimming and J lost 2 bases; unmatched junction nucleotides: 5. From germline, CDR1 is SGHRS and CDR2 YFSETQ. The CDR3 sequence is 17 residues long. TCRdb ran MiXCR on the RT-PCR reads and lists one entry per CDR3 protein. The sample consists of around 600,000 distinct CDR3 sequences, approximately 10% of them appearing once. In its sample, this clonotype was seen a few times. Antigen: not known. Study findings and constraints: Each seasonal influenza vaccination recruits few new T cells, the authors suggested.

These same data were also listed under a study on T cells expressing NK-cell markers. As that report states: Beta-chain TCR cDNA was generated via 5'RACE template switching with UMIs. Seven of the eight sequenced donors were classified as HCMV-seropositive, and one was classified as seronegative.

This TCR was recovered from a man in his fifties who received an inactivated influenza vaccine. The chain links TRBV5-1 to TRBJ2-5; TRBD2 matches 12 bases. The sequenced sample was PBMCs from blood, obtained on the day of vaccination. The CDR3 spells CASSLAGLAGGQETQYF. CDR3 in DNA: TGCGCCAGCAGCTTGGCGGGACTAGCGGGCGGTCAAGAGACCCAGTACTTC.